A selection of T cell receptor beta chains follows, all from one sample in a study of blood T cell repertoires in COVID-19. The table came from immunoSEQ multiplex PCR; TCRdb's copy has only in-frame clones and leaves some out. The table has 110,000 to 150,000 clones, roughly 84% seen once. Source material: PBMCs or T cells enriched from blood (not recorded which). The receptor set was obtained from a man aged 40-49 years with acute COVID-19. CDR3s include the opening cysteine and the closing phenylalanine or tryptophan. Fields, in order: clone size, D gene, V gene, J gene, CDR3 DNA, CDR3 protein. D genes are given only for firm matches. Size is stated for part of the rows, as once, few or many counts, or as a class when the clone is expanded.

NA,NA,TRBV19,TRBJ1-2,TGTGCCAGTACCTGGGACTTAAACTATGGCTACACCTTC,CASTWDLNYGYTF
NA,TRBD2,TRBV7-9,TRBJ2-1,TGTGCCAGCAGCCCCGCTCTAGCGGGAGGTGAGGGTGAGCAGTTCTTC,CASSPALAGGEGEQFF
NA,TRBD2,TRBV28,TRBJ2-2,TGTGCCAGCAGCTCACATAGCGGGTCCGACGCCGGGGAGCTGTTTTTT,CASSSHSGSDAGELFF
NA,NA,TRBV9,TRBJ2-7,TGTGCCAGCAGCGTAGCGCCCCAGGTCTTCGAGCAGTACTTC,CASSVAPQVFEQYF
NA,NA,TRBV9,TRBJ1-2,TGTGCCAGCAGCCTGCGGATGGACTACTATGGCTACACCTTC,CASSLRMDYYGYTF
NA,TRBD2,TRBV6-5,TRBJ2-3,TGTGCCAGCAGAACTAGCGGGGGGGCCACAGATACGCAGTATTTT,CASRTSGGATDTQYF
NA,TRBD2,TRBV4-1,TRBJ2-1,TGCGCCAGCAGCCAAGAAAGATCGACTAGCGGCCACAATGAGCAGTTCTTC,CASSQERSTSGHNEQFF
once,NA,TRBV11-2,TRBJ2-7,TGTGCCAGCAGCCCAGGACAGTTCTACGAGCAGTACTTC,CASSPGQFYEQYF
NA,TRBD1,TRBV18,TRBJ2-7,TGTGCCAGCTCATGGGGACAGGGGGCACGATACGAGCAGTACTTC,CASSWGQGARYEQYF
NA,NA,TRBV7-9,TRBJ1-6,TGTGCCAGCAGCTTAGCAACGCGGGGTCCGGAAGGCTATAATTCACCCCTCCACTTT,CASSLATRGPEGYNSPLHF